This TCR beta chain emerged from a study of blood T cell repertoires in COVID-19. Overall study: Samples representing acute and convalescent COVID-19 were sourced from the United States, Italy and Spain.

Clones were sequenced by immunoSEQ multiplex PCR, and TCRdb holds only the in-frame ones, with some missing. The table lists about 81,000 clones, about 84% of them singletons. Trimming took 3 bases from V and 1 from J, leaving 24 bases between them. The CDR3 is 19 amino acids. Germline CDR1 is SGHDN and CDR2 is FVKESK. This chain links TRBV14 with TRBJ1-1; possibly TRBD1 for D (5 bases). The source is a human donor in a cohort sampled during active COVID-19. The sample was peripheral blood. The CDR3 sequence is CASSHSPRWGRARNTEAFF. In DNA, the CDR3 is TGTGCCAGCAGCCACAGTCCCCGTTGGGGGAGGGCAAGGAACACTGAAGCTTTCTTT.